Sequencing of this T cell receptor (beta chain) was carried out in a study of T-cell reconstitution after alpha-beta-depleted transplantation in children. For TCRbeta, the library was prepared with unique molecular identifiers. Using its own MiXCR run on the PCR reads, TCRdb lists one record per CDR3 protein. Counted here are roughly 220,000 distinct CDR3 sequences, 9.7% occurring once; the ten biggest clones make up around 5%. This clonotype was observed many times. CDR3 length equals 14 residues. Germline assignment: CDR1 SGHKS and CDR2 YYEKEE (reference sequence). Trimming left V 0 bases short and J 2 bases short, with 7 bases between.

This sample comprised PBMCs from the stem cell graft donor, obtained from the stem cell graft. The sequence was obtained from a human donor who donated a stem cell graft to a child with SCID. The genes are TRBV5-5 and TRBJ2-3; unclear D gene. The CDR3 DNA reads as TGTGCCAGCAGCTTGGCATGGATCACAGATACGCAGTATTTT. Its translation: CASSLAWITDTQYF. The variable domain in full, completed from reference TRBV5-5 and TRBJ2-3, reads DAGVTQSPTHLIKTRGQQVTLRCSPISGHKSVSWYQQVLGQGPQFIFQYYEKEERGRGNFPDRFSARQFPNYSSELNVNALLLGDSALYLCASSLAWITDTQYFGPGTRLTVL.